One sample yielded the 20 T cell receptor beta chains listed below, sequenced in a study of shared clonotypes between healthy human individuals. Data came from immunoSEQ multiplex PCR; TCRdb stores just in-frame clones and leaves some out. Of 2 million to 2.5 million clones listed, roughly 93% are singletons. Specimen: naive CD4+ T cells from PBMCs. Documented subset: CD45RA+ positively selected. These receptors originate from a man between 18 and 29 years old in good health. Some clones in this sample may be carry-over from other donors' samples.

This chain links TRBV7-2 with TRBJ2-7; D not resolved. The V gene's germline CDR1 is SGHTA and CDR2 FQGNSA. V was pared by 7 bases and J by 3 bases, with 13 bases between. This CDR3 region has 13 residues. The CDR3 nucleotides read TGTGCCAGCACCCCACGGAGCTACTACGAGCAGTACTTC. Amino acids: CASTPRSYYEQYF.

This sequence joins TRBV28 and TRBJ1-1; D may be TRBD1 (5 bases). The germline CDR1 and CDR2 sequences are MDHEN and SYDVKM. This CDR3 is 15 amino acids long. Trimming removed 6 bases from V and 6 bases from J, with 20 bases in between. The CDR3 DNA reads as TGTGCCAGCAGCGGCGACAGAGGGCGGGGGGCTGAAGCTTTCTTT. Translation gives CASSGDRGRGAEAFF.

V usage is TRBV6-1 and J usage is TRBJ2-1; no clear D. The germline gives CDR1 MNHNS, CDR2 SASEGT. With 7 bases removed from V and 10 bases from J, the gap between germline ends came to 20 bases. The CDR3 is made up of 14 amino acids. The CDR3 nucleotides read TGTGCCAGCACCTGGACCCTCCGTGGGCAGGAGCAGTTCTTC. This encodes CASTWTLRGQEQFF.

V gene TRBV9 combines with J gene TRBJ2-5; D is unclear. Trimming cost V 2 bases and J 2 bases, with 16 bases left between them. CDR1 and CDR2 from the germline V gene are SGDLS and YYNGEE. This CDR3 is 16 amino acids long. CDR3 nucleotides: TGTGCCAGCAGCGTTAGTGGGGAAACCCTTCAAGAGACCCAGTACTTC. This encodes CASSVSGETLQETQYF.

The rearrangement joins TRBV18 to TRBJ2-3; 7 positions agree with TRBD2. J lost 0 bases, V lost 2 bases, and 5 bases had no gene match. The CDR3 loop spans 16 amino acids. In germline, CDR1 is KGHSH, CDR2 LQKENI. CDR3 DNA sequence: TGTGCCAGCTCACCAGTGGGAGGGACTAGCACAGATACGCAGTATTTT. Its translation is CASSPVGGTSTDTQYF.

The chain combines TRBV7-9 with TRBJ1-4; D is uncertain. Trimming took off 1 base at V and 5 bases at J, with 5 bases between the two ends. The germline CDR1 and CDR2 sequences are SEHNR and FQNEAQ (reference sequence). The CDR3 contains 13 residues. The CDR3 spells CASSLVGNEKLFF. CDR3 in DNA: TGTGCCAGCAGCTTAGTTGGGAATGAAAAACTGTTTTTT.

The J gene is TRBJ2-4, the V gene TRBV4-1; D is perhaps TRBD1 or TRBD2 (5 bases each). Germline V gene sequence: CDR1 MGHRA, CDR2 YSYEKL. V shed 1 base and J shed 12 bases, with 13 bases lying between them. The length of the CDR3 is 13 residues. Here the CDR3 DNA reads TGCGCCAGCAGCCAAGCCCCGCCCGGGACTCAGTACTTC. It translates to CASSQAPPGTQYF.

J is TRBJ2-5 and V is TRBV6-1; no clear D gene. The CDR3 has 15 amino acids. Germline-derived CDR1 and CDR2 are MNHNS and SASEGT. Trimming took 2 bases from V and 1 from J, leaving 11 bases between them. The CDR3 spells CASSEILGIQETQYF. In DNA, the CDR3 is TGTGCCAGCAGTGAAATCTTGGGAATCCAAGAGACCCAGTACTTC.

The chain joins TRBV29-1 to TRBJ2-1; D might be TRBD1 (6 bases). Germline-derived CDR1 and CDR2 are SQVTM and ANQGSEA. The CDR3 is 15 amino acids. V was shortened by 5 bases and J by 0 bases, with 14 bases between the two germline ends. The CDR3 spells CSVTGFSNSYNEQFF. The CDR3 DNA sequence: TGCAGCGTTACAGGGTTTTCCAACTCCTACAATGAGCAGTTCTTC.

V usage is TRBV6-6 and J usage is TRBJ1-5, with D hard to call. The CDR3 extends over 15 amino acids. Trimming removed 0 bases from V and 0 bases from J, with 6 bases in between. The germline V gene encodes CDR1 MNHNY and CDR2 SVGAGI (reference sequence). CDR3 sequence reads: CASSYSSLSNQPQHF. The CDR3 DNA sequence: TGTGCCAGCAGTTACTCGTCCCTTAGCAATCAGCCCCAGCATTTT.

The rearrangement links TRBV19 to TRBJ1-1, with a tentative D call TRBD1 (5 bases). Deletions cut 1 base from V and 4 bases from J, with 13 bases between. Germline V lookup: CDR1 LNHDA, CDR2 SQIVND (reference sequence). This CDR3 is built from 15 residues. CDR3 sequence: CASSIVQGTGTEAFF. CDR3 nucleotide sequence: TGTGCCAGTAGTATAGTTCAGGGCACTGGCACTGAAGCTTTCTTT.

The chain has TRBV28 and TRBJ1-2, with a weak D call TRBD1 (6 bases). Germline CDR1 and CDR2: MDHEN and SYDVKM. Deletions cut 6 bases from V and 4 bases from J, with 15 bases between. This CDR3 has 14 amino acids. For the CDR3, the DNA is TGTGCCAGCAGCCCACGGACAGCAATCTATGGCTACACCTTC. Translating gives CASSPRTAIYGYTF.

The rearrangement links TRBV4-1 to TRBJ2-2; a weak D match, TRBD2 (6 bases). The CDR3 contains 16 residues. In germline, CDR1 is MGHRA, CDR2 YSYEKL. Trimming took 4 bases from V and 4 from J, leaving 16 bases between them. The CDR3 protein is CASSPTRAGLTGELFF. The CDR3, as DNA: TGCGCCAGCAGCCCCACTAGGGCGGGGCTCACCGGGGAGCTGTTTTTT.

V usage is TRBV5-1 and J usage is TRBJ2-3, with a weak D call TRBD2 (7 bases). The ends were cut back, 2 bases at V and 4 bases at J, with 14 bases in the middle. The CDR3 has 15 amino acids. Germline loops: CDR1 SGHRS, CDR2 YFSETQ. The CDR3 coding sequence is TGCGCCAGCAGCTTACCAGGGGCGGGGGCAGATACGCAGTATTTT. Translated, it gives CASSLPGAGADTQYF.

This chain links TRBV7-2 with TRBJ2-3; D is possibly TRBD1 or TRBD2 (5 bases each). With 7 bases removed from V and 6 bases from J, the gap between germline ends came to 20 bases. The CDR3 loop spans 15 amino acids. Germline CDR1 is SGHTA and CDR2 is FQGNSA. CDR3 in amino acids: CASTYNWVGADTQYF. The CDR3, as DNA: TGTGCCAGCACTTATAATTGGGTCGGGGCTGATACGCAGTATTTT.

This clone was recorded once. The chain recombines TRBV6-5 with TRBJ2-3; 13 nucleotides match TRBD2. CDR3 length equals 14 residues. Germline values: CDR1 MNHEY, CDR2 SVGAGI. V lost 5 bases and J lost 11; bases outside the gene matches: 7. The CDR3 loop reads CASSPGTSGVVQYF. The CDR3 DNA sequence: TGTGCCAGCAGTCCCGGGACTAGCGGGGTAGTGCAGTATTTT.

The chain combines TRBV5-5 with TRBJ1-2; D is ambiguous. Trimming removed 0 bases from V and 3 bases from J, with 3 bases in between. This CDR3 is 12 amino acids long. Germline CDR1 and CDR2: SGHKS and YYEKEE (reference sequence). The CDR3 reads CASSLDDYGYTF. CDR3 in DNA: TGTGCCAGCAGCTTGGATGACTATGGCTACACCTTC.

V is TRBV6-6 and J is TRBJ2-3, with D perhaps matching TRBD1 (5 bases). Germline values: CDR1 MNHNY, CDR2 SVGAGI (reference sequence). The CDR3 is 15 residues long. V lost 2 bases, J lost 3 bases, and 12 bases lay in between. The CDR3 DNA reads TGTGCCAGCAGTTACGGGCTGGGGCGGACAGATACGCAGTATTTT. Encoded protein: CASSYGLGRTDTQYF.

This chain uses TRBV7-9 with TRBJ2-1, with TRBD2 identical over 9 bases. The J segment lost 9 bases and the V segment lost 3 bases, leaving 9 bases of the junction unmatched. This CDR3 is built from 15 residues. Looked up from germline, CDR1 is SEHNR and CDR2 is FQNEAQ (reference sequence). CDR3 in DNA: TGTGCCAGCAGCTTCGGGGGGGCTAGCGGGACTGAGCAGTTCTTC. Translation: CASSFGGASGTEQFF.

The chain employs TRBV29-1 and TRBJ1-1; D might be TRBD1 (5 bases). Germline V CDR1 and CDR2: SQVTM, ANQGSEA. V was trimmed by 6 bases and J by 0 bases, leaving 26 bases between them. CDR3 length equals 18 residues. The CDR3, as DNA: TGCAGCGTCCTCAGACCCCTAGCACCTCGGGACCTGAACACTGAAGCTTTCTTT. The encoded protein is CSVLRPLAPRDLNTEAFF.